This T cell receptor beta chain appears in the sequencing data of a study of control samples from healthy donors and cancer patients (dated by TCRdb to 2020 to 2021). CDR1 is given as ENHRY and CDR2 as SYGVKD, both from the germline V gene. Its CDR3 holds 13 amino acids, cysteine through phenylalanine. Just CDR3 DNA is preserved here, 39 bases in frame from base 1. Trimmed from V: 4 bases; trimmed from J: 12 bases; junction bases lacking a gene match: 5. This clone has a count of ten or more. Its target antigen remains unknown. There are no base qualities to consult, and no much larger clone falls within one base. Library method: the immunoSEQ multiplex PCR assay. TCRdb holds this immuneACCESS table with in-frame rearrangements only. Some clones are missing; in checked studies, unresolved V genes explain under half, and the rest has no known cause. The sample includes about 120,000 clones, with roughly 84% observed a single time. The ten largest clones capture around 1.8% of the sample.

The clonotype originates from a man between 18 and 35 years old in good health. The chain was built from TRBV10-3 and TRBJ2-7, with 14 bases in between that match TRBD2. The material sequenced was blood. CDR3 reads: CAISAGTSGSSYF. The DNA sequence is as follows: TGTGCCATCAGTGCTGGGACTAGCGGGAGCTCGTACTTC.